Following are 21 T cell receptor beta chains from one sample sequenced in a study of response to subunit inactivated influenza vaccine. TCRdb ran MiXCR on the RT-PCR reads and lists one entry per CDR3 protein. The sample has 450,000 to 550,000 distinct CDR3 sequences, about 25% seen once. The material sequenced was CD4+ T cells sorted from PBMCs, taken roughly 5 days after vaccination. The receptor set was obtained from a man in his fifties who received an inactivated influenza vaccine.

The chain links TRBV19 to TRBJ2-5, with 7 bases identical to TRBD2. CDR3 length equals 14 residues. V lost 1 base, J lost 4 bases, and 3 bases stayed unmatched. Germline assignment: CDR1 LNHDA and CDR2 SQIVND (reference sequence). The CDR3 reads CASSIASGIETQYF. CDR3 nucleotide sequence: TGTGCCAGTAGTATAGCTAGCGGAATAGAGACCCAGTACTTC.

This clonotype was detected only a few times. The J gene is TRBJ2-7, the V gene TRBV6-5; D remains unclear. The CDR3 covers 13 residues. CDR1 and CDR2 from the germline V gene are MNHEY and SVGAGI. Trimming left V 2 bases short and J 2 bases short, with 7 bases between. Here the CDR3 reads CASSYRVTYEQYF. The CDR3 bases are TGTGCCAGCAGTTACAGGGTCACCTACGAGCAGTACTTC.

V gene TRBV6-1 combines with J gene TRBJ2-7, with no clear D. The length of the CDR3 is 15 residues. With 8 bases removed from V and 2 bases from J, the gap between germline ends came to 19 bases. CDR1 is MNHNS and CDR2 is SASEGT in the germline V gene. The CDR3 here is CASCSSMARTYEQYF. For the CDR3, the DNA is TGTGCCAGCTGCAGTTCGATGGCCAGGACCTACGAGCAGTACTTC.

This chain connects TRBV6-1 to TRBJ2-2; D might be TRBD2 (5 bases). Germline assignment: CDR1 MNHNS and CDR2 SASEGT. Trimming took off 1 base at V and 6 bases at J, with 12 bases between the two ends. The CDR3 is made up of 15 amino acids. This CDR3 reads CASSEGSAGPGELFF. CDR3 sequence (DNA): TGTGCCAGCAGTGAAGGTAGTGCGGGTCCCGGGGAGCTGTTTTTT.

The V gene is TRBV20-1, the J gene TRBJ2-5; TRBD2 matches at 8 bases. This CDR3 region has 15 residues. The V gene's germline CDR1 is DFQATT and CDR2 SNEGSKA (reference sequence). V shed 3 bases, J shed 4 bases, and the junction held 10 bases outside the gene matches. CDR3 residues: CSASSRGGFPETQYF. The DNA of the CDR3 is TGCAGTGCTAGTTCCCGGGGGGGCTTCCCAGAGACCCAGTACTTC.

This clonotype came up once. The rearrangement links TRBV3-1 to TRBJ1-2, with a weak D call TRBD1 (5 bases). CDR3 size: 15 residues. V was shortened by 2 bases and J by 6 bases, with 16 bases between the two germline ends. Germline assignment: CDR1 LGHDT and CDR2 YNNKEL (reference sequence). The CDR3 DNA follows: TGTGCCAGCAGCCAACCCGGGACGGAATTTAATGGCTACACCTTC. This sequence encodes CASSQPGTEFNGYTF. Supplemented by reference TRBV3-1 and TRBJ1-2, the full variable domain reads DTAVSQTPKYLVTQMGNDKSIKCEQNLGHDTMYWYKQDSKKFLKIMFSYNNKELIINETVPNRFSPKSPDKAHLNLHINSLELGDSAVYFCASSQPGTEFNGYTFGSGTRLTVV.

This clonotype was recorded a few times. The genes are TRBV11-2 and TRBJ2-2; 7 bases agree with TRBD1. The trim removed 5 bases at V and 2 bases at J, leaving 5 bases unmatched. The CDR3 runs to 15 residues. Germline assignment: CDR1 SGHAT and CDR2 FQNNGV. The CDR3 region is CASSADRINTGELFF. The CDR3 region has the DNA TGTGCCAGCAGCGCGGACAGGATAAACACCGGGGAGCTGTTTTTT.

DNA of the CDR3: TGTGCCAACGGCAAAACCCGGCCTCATTTACCGGAGAACACTGAAGCTTTCTTT. It yields the protein CANGKTRPHLPENTEAFF. The chain employs TRBV10-3 and TRBJ1-1; D not resolved. Germline loops: CDR1 ENHRY, CDR2 SYGVKD. The CDR3 consists of 18 residues. V lost 10 bases and J 1 base, leaving 28 bases between the germline ends.

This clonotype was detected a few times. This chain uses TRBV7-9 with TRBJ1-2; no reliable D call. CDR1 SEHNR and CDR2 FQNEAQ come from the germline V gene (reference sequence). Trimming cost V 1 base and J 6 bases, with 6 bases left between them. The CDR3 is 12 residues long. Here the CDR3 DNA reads TGTGCCAGCAGCTTAGATGGGCATGGCTACACCTTC. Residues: CASSLDGHGYTF.

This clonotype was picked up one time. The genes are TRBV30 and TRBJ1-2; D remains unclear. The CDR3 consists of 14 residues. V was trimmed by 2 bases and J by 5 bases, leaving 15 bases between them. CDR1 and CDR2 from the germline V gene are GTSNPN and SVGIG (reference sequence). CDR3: CAWSPTSGPYGYTF. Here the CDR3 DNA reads TGTGCCTGGAGTCCGACGTCTGGCCCATATGGCTACACCTTC. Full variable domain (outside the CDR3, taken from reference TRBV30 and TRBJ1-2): SQTIHQWPATLVQPVGSPLSLECTVEGTSNPNLYWYRQAAGRGLQLLFYSVGIGQISSEVPQNLSASRPQDRQFILSSKKLLLSDSGFYLCAWSPTSGPYGYTFGSGTRLTVV.

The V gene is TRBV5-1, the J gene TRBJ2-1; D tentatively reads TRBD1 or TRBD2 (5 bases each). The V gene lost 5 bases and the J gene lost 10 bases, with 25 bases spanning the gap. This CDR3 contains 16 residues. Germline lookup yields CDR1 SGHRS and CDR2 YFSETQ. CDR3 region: CASSGTGTRLGKEQFF. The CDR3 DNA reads TGCGCCAGCAGTGGCACCGGGACCCGGTTAGGGAAGGAGCAGTTCTTC.

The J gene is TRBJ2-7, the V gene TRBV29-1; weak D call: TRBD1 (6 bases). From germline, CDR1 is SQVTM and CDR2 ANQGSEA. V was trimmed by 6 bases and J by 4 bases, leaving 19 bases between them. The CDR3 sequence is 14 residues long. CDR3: CSVKPGHQGYEQYF. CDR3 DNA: TGCAGCGTAAAACCGGGACACCAGGGATACGAGCAGTACTTC.

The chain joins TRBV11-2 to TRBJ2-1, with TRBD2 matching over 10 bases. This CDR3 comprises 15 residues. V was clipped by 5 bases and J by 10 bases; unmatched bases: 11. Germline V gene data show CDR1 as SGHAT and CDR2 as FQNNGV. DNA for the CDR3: TGTGCCAGCAGCGTAGCCGGGACTAGCGCCCCGGAGCAGTTCTTC. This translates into CASSVAGTSAPEQFF.

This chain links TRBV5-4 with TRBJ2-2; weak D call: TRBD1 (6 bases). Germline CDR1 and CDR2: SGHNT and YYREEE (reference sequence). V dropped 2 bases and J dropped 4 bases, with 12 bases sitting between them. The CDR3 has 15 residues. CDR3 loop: CASSLGTPSTGELFF. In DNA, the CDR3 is TGTGCCAGCAGCTTAGGGACACCATCCACCGGGGAGCTGTTTTTT.

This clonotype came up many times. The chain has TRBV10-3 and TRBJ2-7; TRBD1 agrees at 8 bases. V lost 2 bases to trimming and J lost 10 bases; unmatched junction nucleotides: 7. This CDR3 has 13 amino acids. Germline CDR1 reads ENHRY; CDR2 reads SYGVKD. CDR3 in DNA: TGTGCCATCAGTGAGACCGGACAGGGCCGACAGTACTTC. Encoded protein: CAISETGQGRQYF.

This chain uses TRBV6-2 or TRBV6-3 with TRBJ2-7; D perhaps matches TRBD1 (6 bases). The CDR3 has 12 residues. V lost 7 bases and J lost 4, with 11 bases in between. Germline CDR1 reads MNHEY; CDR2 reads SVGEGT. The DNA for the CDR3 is TGTGCCAGCACCCAGACAGGTTACGAGCAGTACTTC. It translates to CASTQTGYEQYF.

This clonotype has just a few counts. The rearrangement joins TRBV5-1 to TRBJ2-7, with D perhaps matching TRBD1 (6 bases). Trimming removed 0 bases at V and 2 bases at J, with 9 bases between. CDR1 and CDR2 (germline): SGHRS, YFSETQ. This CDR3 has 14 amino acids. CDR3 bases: TGCGCCAGCAGCTTGGCCACAGGGACCTACGAGCAGTACTTC. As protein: CASSLATGTYEQYF.

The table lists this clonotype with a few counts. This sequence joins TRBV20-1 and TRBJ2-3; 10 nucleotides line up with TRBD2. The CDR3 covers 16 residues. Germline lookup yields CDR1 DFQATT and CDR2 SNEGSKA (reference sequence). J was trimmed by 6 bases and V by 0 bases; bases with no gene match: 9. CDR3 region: CSARDHSGRPPDTQYF. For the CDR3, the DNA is TGCAGTGCTAGAGATCATAGCGGGAGGCCGCCGGATACGCAGTATTTT.

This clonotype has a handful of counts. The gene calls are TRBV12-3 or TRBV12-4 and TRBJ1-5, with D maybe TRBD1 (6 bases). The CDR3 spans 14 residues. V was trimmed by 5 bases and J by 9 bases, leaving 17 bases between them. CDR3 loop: CASSRRTVSPPQHF. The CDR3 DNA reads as TGTGCCAGCAGTCGGAGGACAGTGTCACCGCCCCAGCATTTT.

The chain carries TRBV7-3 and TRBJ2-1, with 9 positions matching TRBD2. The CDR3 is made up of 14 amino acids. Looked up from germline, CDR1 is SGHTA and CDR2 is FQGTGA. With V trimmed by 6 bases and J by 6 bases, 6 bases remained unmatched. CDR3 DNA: TGTGCCAGCAGTAGGACTAGCGTGCCCAATGAGCAGTTCTTC. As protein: CASSRTSVPNEQFF.

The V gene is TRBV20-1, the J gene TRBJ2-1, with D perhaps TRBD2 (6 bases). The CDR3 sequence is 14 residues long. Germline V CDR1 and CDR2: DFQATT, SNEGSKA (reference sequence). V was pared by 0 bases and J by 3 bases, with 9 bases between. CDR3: CSARDGRDYNEQFF. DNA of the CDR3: TGCAGTGCTAGAGATGGGCGGGACTACAATGAGCAGTTCTTC.